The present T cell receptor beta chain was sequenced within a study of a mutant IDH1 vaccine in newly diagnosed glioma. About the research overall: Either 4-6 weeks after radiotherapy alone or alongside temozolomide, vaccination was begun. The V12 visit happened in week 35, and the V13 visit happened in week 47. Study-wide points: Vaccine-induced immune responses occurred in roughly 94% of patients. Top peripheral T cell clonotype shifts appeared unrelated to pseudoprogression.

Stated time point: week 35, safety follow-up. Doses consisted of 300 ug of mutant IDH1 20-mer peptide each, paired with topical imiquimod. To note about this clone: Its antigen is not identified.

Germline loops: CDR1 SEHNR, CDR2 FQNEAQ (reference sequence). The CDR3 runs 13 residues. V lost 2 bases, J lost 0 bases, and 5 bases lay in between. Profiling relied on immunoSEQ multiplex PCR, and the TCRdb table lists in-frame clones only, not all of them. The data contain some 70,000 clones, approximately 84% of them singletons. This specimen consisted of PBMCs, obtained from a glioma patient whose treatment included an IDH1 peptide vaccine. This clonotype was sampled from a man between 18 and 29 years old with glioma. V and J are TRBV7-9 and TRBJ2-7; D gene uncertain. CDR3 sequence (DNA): TGTGCCAGCAGCTTATACAGCTCCTACGAGCAGTACTTC. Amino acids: CASSLYSSYEQYF.